This T cell receptor (beta chain) was obtained from a study of blood T cell repertoires in COVID-19. Looking at the study overall: The United States, Italy and Spain were the sources of the acute and convalescent COVID-19 samples. PBMCs, B-cell-depleted T cells, or T cells were the source of the cDNA or gDNA that made up the material.

Trimming removed 4 bases at V and 3 bases at J, with 16 bases between. The CDR3 spans 15 residues. CDR1 and CDR2 from the germline V gene are LGHDT and YNNKEL (reference sequence). As handled by the study authors: Nucleated cell number was recorded as an estimate derived from reference gene primer amplification. Produced via immunoSEQ multiplex PCR; TCRdb's table is partial and in-frame only. That table supplies the V and J calls and clone size; D and trimming were determined from the DNA. The sample carries approximately 250,000 clones, less than 90% recorded once. Source material: peripheral blood. The clonotype originates from a woman between 35 and 50 years old who had recovered from COVID-19. V usage is TRBV3-1 (or the pseudogene TRBV3-2) and J usage is TRBJ2-7; D perhaps matches TRBD2 (5 bases). CDR3 nucleotides: TGTGCCAGCAGCCCCCGCGCTGGCGGGTACTACGAGCAGTACTTC. It specifies CASSPRAGGYYEQYF.